Below are 7 T cell receptor beta chains sequenced from a single sample in a study of CD4+ T cells in melanoma. The assay was immunoSEQ multiplex PCR, and TCRdb's table has in-frame clones only and misses some. The repertoire holds 4,800 or so clones, with 50% to 70% as singletons. Sequencing input: cells from a culture (not recorded whether cultured in vitro). Receptor source: a human donor with melanoma.

The V gene is TRBV2, the J gene TRBJ1-5; weak D call: TRBD1 (6 bases). The CDR3 length is 14 residues. The germline CDR1 and CDR2 sequences are SNHLY and FYNNEI. The V and J ends lost 2 bases and 6 bases respectively, with 11 bases between them. CDR3 protein: CASSERGGGQPQHF. The DNA of the CDR3 is TGTGCCAGCAGTGAAAGGGGGGGCGGTCAGCCCCAGCATTTT. Variable domain in full (rest from reference TRBV2 and TRBJ1-5): EPEVTQTPSHQVTQMGQEVILRCVPISNHLYFYWYRQILGQKVEFLVSFYNNEISEKSEIFDDQFSVERPDGSNFTLKIRSTKLEDSAMYFCASSERGGGQPQHFGDGTRLSIL.

The chain joins TRBV19 to TRBJ1-3; perhaps TRBD1 as D (6 bases). The V end lost 5 bases, the J end lost 3 bases, and 8 bases lay between the germline ends. Germline V gene data show CDR1 as LNHDA and CDR2 as SQIVND (reference sequence). This CDR3 spans 13 amino acids. CDR3 sequence: CASSETGGNTIYF. The CDR3 region has the DNA TGTGCCAGTAGTGAGACAGGTGGAAACACCATATATTTT. The whole variable domain, filled in from reference TRBV19 and TRBJ1-3, reads DGGITQSPKYLFRKEGQNVTLSCEQNLNHDAMYWYRQDPGQGLRLIYYSQIVNDFQKGDIAEGYSVSREKKESFPLTVTSAQKNPTAFYLCASSETGGNTIYFGEGSWLTVV.

This chain joins TRBV6-5 and TRBJ1-2; 10 positions match TRBD1. The trim removed 4 bases at V and 3 bases at J, leaving 8 bases unmatched. The CDR3 sequence is 16 residues long. In germline, CDR1 is MNHEY, CDR2 SVGAGI. The CDR3 coding sequence is TGTGCCAGCAGTTCGCGGACAGGGGGGAACTACTATGGCTACACCTTC. It encodes CASSSRTGGNYYGYTF.

This clone came up once. The J gene is TRBJ2-3, the V gene TRBV7-9; 7 nucleotides match TRBD2. J was trimmed by 2 bases and V by 6 bases; bases with no gene match: 14. This CDR3 contains 17 residues. Germline CDR1 is SEHNR and CDR2 is FQNEAQ (reference sequence). The CDR3 reads CASRPKVSGGNTDTQYF. For the CDR3, the DNA is TGTGCCAGCAGACCAAAAGTCTCCGGGGGGAACACAGATACGCAGTATTTT.

The chain uses TRBV28 and TRBJ1-2, with 7 nucleotides matching TRBD1. The CDR3 has 14 residues. J gave up 7 bases and V 3 bases, and 8 bases lay outside the gene matches. Germline CDR1 MDHEN, CDR2 SYDVKM. Here the CDR3 reads CASSFQDRKGGYTF. The CDR3 DNA reads as TGTGCCAGCAGTTTCCAGGACAGGAAAGGTGGCTACACCTTC.

This sequence joins TRBV19 and TRBJ2-1; 7 bases agree with TRBD1. CDR3 size: 15 residues. From germline, CDR1 is LNHDA and CDR2 SQIVND (reference sequence). V trimming: 6 bases; J trimming: 0 bases; junction bases outside the gene matches: 5. This CDR3 is CASRRRDSSYNEQFF. CDR3 sequence (DNA): TGTGCCAGTAGAAGAAGGGACAGCTCCTACAATGAGCAGTTCTTC.

Within the sample, this clone is medium-sized. The chain recombines TRBV11-2 with TRBJ2-1; no definite D call. The V gene's germline CDR1 is SGHAT and CDR2 FQNNGV. The CDR3 spans 12 residues. The V end was cut by 0 bases, the J end by 9 bases, with 6 bases between. The DNA of the CDR3 is TGTGCCAGCAGCTTAGATCGAGGTGAGCAGTTCTTC. Translation gives CASSLDRGEQFF.